A single sample is the source of the 19 T cell receptor beta chains below, sequenced in a study of graft-versus-host responses after intestinal transplantation. For these TCRs, the target antigens are not known. Profiled with immunoSEQ multiplex PCR; TCRdb holds only in-frame clones, not every one. Here the sample spans about 86,000 clones, roughly nine tenths being singletons. The material sequenced was unstimulated CD4+ T cells sorted from spleen or lymph node cells, taken before transplant. The receptors derive from a human donor who was the organ donor for an intestinal transplant.

The chain recombines TRBV19 with TRBJ1-1; 8 nucleotides agree with TRBD1. J lost 0 bases, V lost 7 bases, and 10 bases had no gene match. The CDR3 has 16 amino acids. The germline V gene encodes CDR1 LNHDA and CDR2 SQIVND (reference sequence). The CDR3 nucleotides read TGTGCCAGTATGAACAGGGGGTTGAGGATGAACACTGAAGCTTTCTTT. Protein product: CASMNRGLRMNTEAFF.

The rearrangement uses TRBV7-9 and TRBJ2-3; D is ambiguous. Germline CDR1 SEHNR, CDR2 FQNEAQ (reference sequence). CDR3 length: 15 residues. V was trimmed by 2 bases and J by 1 base, leaving 10 bases between them. Here the CDR3 DNA reads TGTGCCAGCAGCTTAATCAGGCGTGGCACAGATACGCAGTATTTT. The encoded protein is CASSLIRRGTDTQYF.

The V and J genes are TRBV5-1 and TRBJ2-1, with 7 positions matching TRBD1. CDR3 size: 17 residues. With V trimmed by 5 bases and J by 0 bases, 11 bases remained unmatched. Germline V gene sequence: CDR1 SGHRS, CDR2 YFSETQ. Here the CDR3 DNA reads TGCGCCAGCAGTTACTCATTGGGACAGAGCTCCTACAATGAGCAGTTCTTC. As protein: CASSYSLGQSSYNEQFF.

This clone was counted a single time. CDR3 DNA sequence: TGTGCCAGCAGGGGGACAGGGGAGGCGGAGACCCAGTACTTC. As protein: CASRGTGEAETQYF. V is TRBV5-6 and J is TRBJ2-5, with 10 bases fitting TRBD1. Germline CDR1 and CDR2: SGHDT and YYEEEE. J was trimmed by 5 bases and V by 5 bases; bases with no gene match: 6. The CDR3 contains 14 residues.

This chain connects TRBV4-2 to TRBJ1-4; D not certain. V dropped 4 bases and J dropped 7 bases, with 22 bases sitting between them. Per germline, CDR1 LGHNA and CDR2 YNFKEQ. The CDR3 extends over 17 amino acids. CDR3 loop: CASSPPRQTTLVEKLFF. CDR3 coding DNA: TGTGCCAGCAGCCCGCCCCGGCAGACTACACTCGTTGAAAAACTGTTTTTT.

The V gene is TRBV9, the J gene TRBJ2-1; 10 nucleotides align to TRBD2. Germline-derived CDR1 and CDR2 are SGDLS and YYNGEE. The CDR3 spans 14 residues. J lost 8 bases, V lost 6 bases, and 8 bases had no gene match. CDR3: CASTLAGGSDEQFF. CDR3 in DNA: TGTGCCAGCACCTTAGCGGGGGGTTCCGATGAGCAGTTCTTC.

This clone was counted between two and nine times. The chain recombines TRBV30 with TRBJ1-1; D unresolved. This CDR3 contains 11 residues. With 4 bases removed from V and 5 bases from J, the gap between germline ends came to 8 bases. CDR1 is GTSNPN, CDR2 SVGIG, per germline (reference sequence). The CDR3 nucleotides read TGTGCCTGGACTGTACGGACTGAAGCTTTCTTT. It translates to CAWTVRTEAFF.

The chain uses TRBV6-5 and TRBJ2-1; D not resolved. Trimming shortened V by 7 bases and J by 7 bases, and 17 bases separated the two germline ends. The CDR3 extends over 14 amino acids. From germline, CDR1 is MNHEY and CDR2 SVGAGI. CDR3: CASKVDSMPNEQFF. The CDR3 nucleotides are TGTGCCAGCAAGGTGGATAGCATGCCGAATGAGCAGTTCTTC.

The J gene is TRBJ1-4, the V gene TRBV2; D is perhaps TRBD1 (6 bases). In germline, CDR1 is SNHLY, CDR2 FYNNEI. CDR3 size: 16 residues. With 4 bases removed from V and 3 bases from J, the gap between germline ends came to 15 bases. CDR3 region: CASSAWGQASNEKLFF. For the CDR3, the DNA is TGTGCCAGCAGTGCATGGGGGCAGGCCTCTAATGAAAAACTGTTTTTT.

V is TRBV15 and J is TRBJ2-4; 8 bases are a match to TRBD2. There are 15 residues in the CDR3. V lost 4 bases and J lost 0; bases outside the gene matches: 2. Germline V gene sequence: CDR1 LNHNV, CDR2 YYDKDF (reference sequence). The CDR3 sequence: CATSTSGQAKNIQYF. The CDR3 DNA is TGTGCCACCAGCACTAGCGGGCAAGCCAAAAACATTCAGTACTTC.

V gene TRBV30 combines with J gene TRBJ2-7; D not resolved. The CDR3 spans 12 residues. Germline values: CDR1 GTSNPN, CDR2 SVGIG (reference sequence). V was pared by 3 bases and J by 6 bases, with 12 bases between. CDR3 nucleotide sequence: TGTGCCTGGAGATTGACATTTGGCGAGCAGTACTTC. As protein: CAWRLTFGEQYF.

The chain employs TRBV6-5 and TRBJ1-5; 8 nucleotides align to TRBD1. In germline, CDR1 is MNHEY, CDR2 SVGAGI. The V segment lost 6 bases and the J segment 1 base; nucleotides outside the gene matches: 5. The CDR3 spans 15 residues. In nucleotides, the CDR3 is TGTGCCAGCAGAATTGACAGGGGCAGCAATCAGCCCCAGCATTTT. Translation: CASRIDRGSNQPQHF.

V and J are TRBV4-2 and TRBJ2-5, with TRBD2 matching 7 bases. Unmatched junction bases numbered 14, after V lost 1 base and J lost 9 bases. CDR1 and CDR2 from the germline V gene are LGHNA and YNFKEQ. The CDR3 runs to 16 residues. The CDR3 sequence: CASSQGGRDPPLAQYF. As DNA, the CDR3 is TGTGCCAGCAGCCAAGGGGGGAGGGACCCCCCCTTGGCCCAGTACTTC.

The rearrangement uses TRBV7-3 and TRBJ1-1; 10 nucleotides match TRBD1. J was trimmed by 0 bases and V by 1 base; bases with no gene match: 5. Germline assignment: CDR1 SGHTA and CDR2 FQGTGA. This CDR3 region has 17 residues. DNA of the CDR3: TGTGCCAGCAGCTTAATGGGACAGGGGAGCGTGAACACTGAAGCTTTCTTT. It encodes CASSLMGQGSVNTEAFF.

This rearrangement joins TRBV4-2 to TRBJ2-1, with 11 bases aligning to TRBD2. Germline V gives CDR1 LGHNA, CDR2 YNFKEQ. The J segment lost 0 bases and the V segment lost 4 bases, leaving 8 bases of the junction unmatched. This CDR3 region has 18 residues. Here the CDR3 DNA reads TGTGCCAGCAGCCCGCGCCTCGGGACTAGCGGCTCCTACAATGAGCAGTTCTTC. Protein sequence: CASSPRLGTSGSYNEQFF.

The rearrangement uses TRBV4-2 and TRBJ2-6, with D possibly matching TRBD1 (5 bases). The CDR3 sequence is 15 residues long. Germline V gene sequence: CDR1 LGHNA, CDR2 YNFKEQ. V was clipped by 2 bases and J by 1 base, with 6 bases between them. The CDR3 loop reads CASSQKGSGANVLTF. The DNA of the CDR3 is TGTGCCAGCAGCCAAAAGGGGTCTGGGGCCAACGTCCTGACTTTC.

This clone was found once. The rearrangement joins TRBV9 to TRBJ2-5, with a weak D call TRBD1 (6 bases). The V and J ends lost 4 bases and 2 bases respectively, with 9 bases between them. The CDR3 is 13 amino acids. Germline-derived CDR1 and CDR2 are SGDLS and YYNGEE. This CDR3 is CASSTDRQETQYF. DNA for the CDR3: TGTGCCAGCAGCACGGACAGACAAGAGACCCAGTACTTC.

A word on this clone: Other DNA sequences from this sample encode an identical CDR3 as well. The V gene is TRBV5-1, the J gene TRBJ2-3; 14 bases line up with TRBD2. With V trimmed by 4 bases and J by 2 bases, 3 bases remained unmatched. Germline V CDR1 and CDR2: SGHRS, YFSETQ. The CDR3 contains 16 residues. The CDR3 here is CASSGTSGGPTDTQYF. The CDR3 DNA follows: TGCGCCAGCAGCGGGACTAGCGGGGGCCCCACAGATACGCAGTATTTT.

This clone was recorded a few times. The chain carries TRBV6-5 and TRBJ1-2; 9 bases line up with TRBD1. The CDR3 length is 14 residues. J lost 6 bases, V lost 6 bases, and 8 bases had no gene match. Per germline, CDR1 MNHEY and CDR2 SVGAGI. CDR3 nucleotide sequence: TGTGCCAGCAGGGCGGACAGGGGCTCCAATGGCTACACCTTC. This sequence encodes CASRADRGSNGYTF.